This TCR beta chain is drawn from a study of Tregs in tolerant kidney transplant recipients. Study-wide points: Validation in larger populations is needed because few patients were studied.

Concerning this clone: Its cognate antigen is unknown.

CDR3 length: 16 residues. Germline values: CDR1 SGHDT, CDR2 YYEEEE. Deletions cut 2 bases from V and 4 bases from J, with 15 bases between. Sequencing used immunoSEQ multiplex PCR; TCRdb keeps in-frame clones, though not all of them. This sample has roughly 66,000 clones, with just under 95% found just once. Source: CD8+ T cells from blood, taken before the transplant. The chain recombines TRBV5-6 with TRBJ2-2; D may be TRBD2 (6 bases). This sequence originates from a human donor who received a combined kidney and bone marrow transplant. CDR3 nucleotides: TGTGCCAGCAGCTTTTACGGGAGTGGGACCACCGGGGAGCTGTTTTTT. Translation: CASSFYGSGTTGELFF.